The entry below describes one T cell receptor beta chain. Sequencing used immunoSEQ multiplex PCR; TCRdb keeps in-frame clones, though not all of them. Of about 220,000 clones listed, approximately 80% are singletons. The data were taken from a study of blood T cell repertoires in COVID-19. Overall study: COVID-19 samples, acute and convalescent, were from the United States, Italy and Spain.

Germline values: CDR1 SGHRS, CDR2 YFSETQ. CDR3 length equals 15 residues. Unmatched junction bases numbered 8, after V lost 4 bases and J lost 2 bases. Self-reported history from a screening survey and questionnaire set each donor's cohort. This sequence was found in a woman aged 55-69 years who had recovered from COVID-19. The rearrangement uses TRBV5-1 and TRBJ1-1, with TRBD1 identical over 7 bases. The sequenced material came from PBMCs or T cells enriched from blood (not recorded which). This CDR3 is CASSVSGTANTEAFF. In DNA form, the CDR3 reads TGCGCCAGCAGCGTCTCCGGGACAGCTAACACTGAAGCTTTCTTT.